This T cell receptor (beta chain) was captured by sequencing in a study of T cells in tumors after PD-1 blockade. In the study overall: Prior checkpoint blockade, systemic immunosuppressant use, or anti-cancer therapy within 4 weeks excluded patients.

TCRdb keeps only in-frame clones here, not all; method: immunoSEQ multiplex PCR. The table shows 10,000 to 15,000 clones, with roughly 60% occurring only once. Germline V lookup: CDR1 SGDLS, CDR2 YYNGEE. This CDR3 contains 14 residues. The ends lost 4 bases at V and 8 bases at J; junction bases unmatched: 6. This clone is labeled as medium-sized. This clonotype was obtained from a human donor with cutaneous squamous cell carcinoma. This sample comprised tumor tissue, obtained before anti-PD-1 treatment. The chain uses TRBV9 and TRBJ1-4; the match to TRBD1 covers 9 bases. This CDR3 is CASSLRQGEEKLFF. In nucleotides, the CDR3 is TGTGCCAGCAGCCTCCGACAGGGGGAGGAAAAACTGTTTTTT.